One and the same sample provided the 2 T cell receptor beta chains below, sequenced in a study of regulatory T cells in long-lasting Graves disease. Both iRepertoire HTBI primers and Arm-PCR of CDR3 regions were used to build the TCR beta libraries. One entry per CDR3 protein, called by TCRdb with MiXCR from the multiplex PCR reads. The data contain some 470,000 distinct CDR3 sequences, 20% to 25% of them singletons. Time point given: persistent/refractory GD, antithyroid drugs over 5 years with positive TRAb. PBMCs were the source of the RNA used for TCR sequencing. Sequencing was performed on peripheral blood mononuclear cells (PBMCs), taken when the disease was refractory, from a patient treated with antithyroid drugs. The receptors stem from a female donor with Graves disease.

The genes are TRBV7-2 and TRBJ2-1; 10 nucleotides line up with TRBD1. The trim removed 5 bases at V and 8 bases at J, leaving 15 bases unmatched. Germline CDR1 SGHTA, CDR2 FQGNSA. CDR3 length equals 17 residues. Written as DNA, the CDR3 is TGTGCCAGCAGCCCTCGCTCCCCCGGGACAGGGGATGATGAGCAGTTCTTC. Translated, it gives CASSPRSPGTGDDEQFF.

Only a few counts were recorded for this clonotype. The gene calls are TRBV19 and TRBJ1-2, with 8 bases that match TRBD1. The CDR3 covers 14 residues. CDR1 is LNHDA, CDR2 SQIVND, per germline (reference sequence). V was clipped by 5 bases and J by 4 bases; unmatched bases: 6. The DNA for the CDR3 is TGTGCCAGTAGTGGAAGACAGGGGTTCTATGGCTACACCTTC. It codes for CASSGRQGFYGYTF. The full variable domain, rest sourced from reference TRBV19 and TRBJ1-2, is DGGITQSPKYLFRKEGQNVTLSCEQNLNHDAMYWYRQDPGQGLRLIYYSQIVNDFQKGDIAEGYSVSREKKESFPLTVTSAQKNPTAFYLCASSGRQGFYGYTFGSGTRLTVV.